What follows are 10 T cell receptor beta chains derived from one specimen sequenced in a study of CXCR3-negative and CXCR3-positive naive CD8 T cells (dated by TCRdb to 2018 to 2020). Overall study results and their limits: Compared with CXCR3-negative naive cells, CXCR3-positive naive cells had TRB CDR3s with higher hydrophobicity (lower Kidera factor 4), lower energy, and higher strength and volume indices.

The sample was run on a NextSeq 550. The Human TCR Profiling Kit (MiLaboratory) was used to make UMI-labeled 5' RACE TRB cDNA libraries. With the reads reprocessed by TCRdb, a single entry stands for each CDR3 protein sequence and no DNA is reported. The sample table records several thousand distinct CDR3 sequences. In total, the top ten clones hold 1.2% of the sample. No antigen has been identified for these receptors. The sequencing sample was made of naive CXCR3+ CD8+ T cells from blood. This specimen's cell subset or site label, interpreted: CD45RO-CCR7+CD27+CD95- naive CD8+ T cells expressing CXCR3 (TNR3+). The receptors come from a human donor in good health. Some clones in this sample may be carry-over from other donors' samples.

The chain carries TRBV12-5 and TRBJ2-2. Germline V lookup: CDR1 LGHNT, CDR2 FRNRAP. The CDR3 is 11 residues long. The CDR3 is CASGPPGELFF.

This chain uses TRBV29-1 with TRBJ1-2. The CDR3 totals 15 residues. CDR1 is SQVTM, CDR2 ANQGSEA, per germline. The CDR3 reads CSVEGGVSDNYGYTF.

The chain couples TRBV29-1 to TRBJ2-3; as DNA is missing, the TRBD1 call by TCRdb cannot be tested. Germline V gene sequence: CDR1 SQVTM, CDR2 ANQGSEA. The CDR3 totals 15 residues. CDR3 amino acids: CSVPGTPKIPDTQYF.

Frequency places this clonotype as medium-sized. The V call is TRBV20-1, the J call TRBJ2-7; the TCRdb call, TRBD1, lacks DNA for checking. The CDR3 extends over 17 amino acids. Per the germline V gene, CDR1 is DFQATT and CDR2 is SNEGSKA (reference sequence). The CDR3 protein is CSARPLFLTGANYEQYF.

By frequency, this clonotype is medium-sized. This chain joins TRBV9 and TRBJ1-1. The CDR3 extends over 13 amino acids. Looked up from germline, CDR1 is SGDLS and CDR2 is YYNGEE. The CDR3 here is CASSVVHGTEAFF.

The rearrangement uses TRBV29-1 and TRBJ2-7; TCRdb's D call, TRBD1, is unchecked because there is no DNA. The germline V gene encodes CDR1 SQVTM and CDR2 ANQGSEA. The CDR3 totals 14 residues. The CDR3 sequence: CSVDGADNTYEQYF.

This chain uses TRBV14 with TRBJ2-3; TCRdb's assignment of TRBD2 cannot be checked, as there is no DNA. The germline V gene encodes CDR1 SGHDN and CDR2 FVKESK. This CDR3 has 16 residues. CDR3 sequence reads: CASSPPDREISDTQYF.

This clonotype is called medium-sized based on its frequency. This chain links TRBV12-5 with TRBJ1-1; TCRdb reports TRBD1, a call that lacks DNA to check it against. Germline lookup yields CDR1 LGHNT and CDR2 FRNRAP. CDR3 length: 16 amino acids. The chain's CDR3 is CASGFPRQGGYTEAFF. The variable domain in full, with the rest retrieved from reference TRBV12-5 and TRBJ1-1, is DARVTQTPRHKVTEMGQEVTMRCQPILGHNTVFWYRQTMMQGLELLAYFRNRAPLDDSGMPKDRFSAEMPDATLATLKIQPSEPRDSAVYFCASGFPRQGGYTEAFFGQGTRLTVV.

The chain combines TRBV12-5 with TRBJ2-1. This CDR3 region has 12 residues. Germline V gene sequence: CDR1 LGHNT, CDR2 FRNRAP. This CDR3 reads CASGLTSNEQFF.

By frequency, this clonotype registers medium-sized. The CDR3 loop is CASSLWTSGEETQYF. This chain uses TRBV7-8 with TRBJ2-5; the D call from TCRdb, TRBD2, cannot be confirmed without DNA. This CDR3 region has 15 residues. Germline values: CDR1 SGHVS, CDR2 FQNEAQ.